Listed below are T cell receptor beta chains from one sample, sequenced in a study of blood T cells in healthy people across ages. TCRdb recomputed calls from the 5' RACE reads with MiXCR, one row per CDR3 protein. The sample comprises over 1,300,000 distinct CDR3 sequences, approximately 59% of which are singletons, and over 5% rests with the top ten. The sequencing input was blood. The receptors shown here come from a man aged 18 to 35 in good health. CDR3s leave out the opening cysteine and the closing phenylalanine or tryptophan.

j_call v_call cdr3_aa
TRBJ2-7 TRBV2 ASNSLKGSSYEQY
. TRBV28 ASSLSRQREQY
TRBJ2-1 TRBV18 ASSRPGFSSYNEQF
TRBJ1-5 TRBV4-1 ASSPIQGRDQPQH
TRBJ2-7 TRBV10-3 AIGSDSYEQY
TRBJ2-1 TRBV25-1 ASRLSGTAYNEQF
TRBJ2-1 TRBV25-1 ASSEGDWYEIYNEQF
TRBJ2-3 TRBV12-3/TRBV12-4 ASTVQIRADTQY
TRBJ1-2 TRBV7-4 ASSLRRRTGGSYGYT
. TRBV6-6 ASSYKRPTKEQY
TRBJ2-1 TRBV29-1 SARLAGGLWEQF
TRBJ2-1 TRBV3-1 ASQAGTNTDNEQF
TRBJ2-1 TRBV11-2 ASSAGALAGAEQF
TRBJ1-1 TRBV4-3 ASSHYLGVAF
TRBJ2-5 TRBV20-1 SARGDSGLSEETQY
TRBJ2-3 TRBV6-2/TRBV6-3 ASNRGSSTDTQY
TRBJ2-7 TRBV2 ASLARGAGVYEQY
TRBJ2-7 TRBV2 ASSIVRQGYEQY
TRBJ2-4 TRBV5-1 ASSLGKRPQRGAKNIQY
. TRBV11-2 ASSSSGTDTYEQY
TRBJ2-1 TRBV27 ASSQPLAGYNEQF
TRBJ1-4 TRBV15 ATGRTVDEKLF
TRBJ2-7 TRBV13 ASSLGGTGSDEQY
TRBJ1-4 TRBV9 ASSVAMREKLF
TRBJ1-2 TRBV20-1 SAGTRQYGYT
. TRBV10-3 AISDLAANSYEQY
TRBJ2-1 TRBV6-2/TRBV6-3 ASSSSVWASGNNEQF
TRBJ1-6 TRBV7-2 ASSTEGQKTSPLH
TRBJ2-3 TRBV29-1 SVEDSRLNTDTQY
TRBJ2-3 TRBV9 ASSVGGTGASTDTQY
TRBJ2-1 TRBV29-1 ITAGVAGEQF
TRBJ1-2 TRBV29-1 SVGQRLNYGYT
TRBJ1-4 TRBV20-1 SVRGLKATNEKLF
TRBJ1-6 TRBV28 ASGLGGIGSPLH
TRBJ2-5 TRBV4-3 ASSQEGLAETQY
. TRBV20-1 SAPWGAGFMTQY
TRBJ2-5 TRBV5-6 ASSQTGMTQY
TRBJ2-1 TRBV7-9 ASSLADSPQF
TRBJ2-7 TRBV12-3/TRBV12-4 ASSSRDRTYEQY
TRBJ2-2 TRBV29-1 SVPGRVLAGGNTGELF
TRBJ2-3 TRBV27 ASSLGTSGIDTQY
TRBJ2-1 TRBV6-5 ASSYGTSGILYEQF
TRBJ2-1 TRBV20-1 SARDGLGTYNELF
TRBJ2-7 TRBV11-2 ASRPGGSRDEQY
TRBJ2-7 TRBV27 ARKLNRSYEQY
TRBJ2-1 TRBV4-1 ASSLSPNDEQF
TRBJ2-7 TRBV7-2 ASSLGSQQY
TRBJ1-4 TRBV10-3 AIAEEGLSNEKLF
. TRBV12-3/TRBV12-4 ASSSQTGDEQY
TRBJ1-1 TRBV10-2 ASSEVGAGAEAF
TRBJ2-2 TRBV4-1 ASSQGVAGGPGTGELF